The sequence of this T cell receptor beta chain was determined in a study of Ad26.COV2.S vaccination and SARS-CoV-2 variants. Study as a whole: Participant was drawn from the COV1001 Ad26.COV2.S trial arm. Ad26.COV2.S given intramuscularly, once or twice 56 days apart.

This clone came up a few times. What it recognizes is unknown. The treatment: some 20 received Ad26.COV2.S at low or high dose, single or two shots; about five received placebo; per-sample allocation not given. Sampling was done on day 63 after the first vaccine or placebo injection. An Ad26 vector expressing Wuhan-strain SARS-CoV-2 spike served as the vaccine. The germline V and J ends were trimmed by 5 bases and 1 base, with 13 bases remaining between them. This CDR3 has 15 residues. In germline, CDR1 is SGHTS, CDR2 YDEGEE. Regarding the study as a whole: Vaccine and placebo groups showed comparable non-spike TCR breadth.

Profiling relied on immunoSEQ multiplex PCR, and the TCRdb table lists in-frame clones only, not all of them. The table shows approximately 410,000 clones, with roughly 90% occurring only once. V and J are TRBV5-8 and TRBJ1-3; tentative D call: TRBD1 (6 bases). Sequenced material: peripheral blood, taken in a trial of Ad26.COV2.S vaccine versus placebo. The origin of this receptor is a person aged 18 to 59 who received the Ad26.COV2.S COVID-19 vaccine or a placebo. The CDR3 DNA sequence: TGTGCCAGCAGTTTTACAGGGTTTTCTGGAAACACCATATATTTT. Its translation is CASSFTGFSGNTIYF. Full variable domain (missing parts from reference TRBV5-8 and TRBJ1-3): EAGVTQSPTHLIKTRGQQATLRCSPISGHTSVYWYQQALGLGLQFLLWYDEGEERNRGNFPPRFSGRQFPNYSSELNVNALELEDSALYLCASSFTGFSGNTIYFGEGSWLTVV.